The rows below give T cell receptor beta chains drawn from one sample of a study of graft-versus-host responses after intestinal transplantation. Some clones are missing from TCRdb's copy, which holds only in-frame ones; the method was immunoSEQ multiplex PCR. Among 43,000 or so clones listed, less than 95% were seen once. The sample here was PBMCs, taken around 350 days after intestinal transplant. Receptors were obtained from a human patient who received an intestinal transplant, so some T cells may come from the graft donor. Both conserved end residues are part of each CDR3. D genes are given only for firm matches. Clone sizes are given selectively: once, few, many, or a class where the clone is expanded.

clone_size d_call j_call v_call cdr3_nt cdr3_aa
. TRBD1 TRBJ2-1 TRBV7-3 TGTGCCAGCAGCTTACCCAAAGGACAGGTGGGCGGCAATGAGCAGTTCTTC CASSLPKGQVGGNEQFF
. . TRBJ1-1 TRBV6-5 TGTGCCAGCAGTTACAGAGAGCTGAACACTGAAGCTTTCTTT CASSYRELNTEAFF
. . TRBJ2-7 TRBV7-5 TGTGCCAGCAGATCATTGGACAGGAGCTCCTACGAGCAGTACTTC CASRSLDRSSYEQYF
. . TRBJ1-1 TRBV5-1 TGCGCCAGCTTTAAGGACAGTATGAACACTGAAGCTTTCTTT CASFKDSMNTEAFF
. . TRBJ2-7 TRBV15 TGTGCCACTGCCAGGGTGGACAGCTCCTACGAGCAGTACTTC CATARVDSSYEQYF
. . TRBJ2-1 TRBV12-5 TGTGCTACCATCCCGGGGAGGCGAGGGGGTAATGAGCAGTTCTTC CATIPGRRGGNEQFF
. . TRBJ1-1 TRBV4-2 TGTGCCAGCAGCCTAAGTCAAGGGGAGAACACTGAAGCTTTCTTT CASSLSQGENTEAFF
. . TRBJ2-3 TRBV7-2 TGTGCCAGCAGCTTAAATCCGGGAGATACGCAGTATTTT CASSLNPGDTQYF
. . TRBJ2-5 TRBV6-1 TGTGCCAGCAGTGAATTCGGACAAGAGACCCAGTACTTC CASSEFGQETQYF
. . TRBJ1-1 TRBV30 TGTGCCTGGAGGCCCCGGGACACTGAAGCTTTCTTT CAWRPRDTEAFF
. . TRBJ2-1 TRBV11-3 TGTGCCAGCAGTTACGACGGGATCTCCTACAATGAGCAGTTCTTC CASSYDGISYNEQFF
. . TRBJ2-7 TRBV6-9 TGTGCCAGCATAGCTACTTGGGGGACCTACGAGCAGTACTTC CASIATWGTYEQYF
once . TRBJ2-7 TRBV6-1 TGTGCCAGCAGTCGAGACGGGTACTCCTACGAGCAGTACTTC CASSRDGYSYEQYF
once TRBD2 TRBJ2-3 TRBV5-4 TGTGCCAGCAGCTTGGCTGCGGGGGGGGGCACAGATACGCAGTATTTT CASSLAAGGGTDTQYF
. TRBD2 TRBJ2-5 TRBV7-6 TGTGCCAGCAGCTCTCTTAGTAGCGGGGCGATCCAAGAGACCCAGTACTTC CASSSLSSGAIQETQYF
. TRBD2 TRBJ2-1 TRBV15 TGTGCCACCAGCAGAGAAGGGAGGGCACTCAATGAGCAGTTCTTC CATSREGRALNEQFF
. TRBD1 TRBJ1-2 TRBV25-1 TGTGCCAGCAGAGGGACAGGCCACTATGGCTACACCTTC CASRGTGHYGYTF
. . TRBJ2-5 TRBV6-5 TGTGCCAGCAGATCCGGGACTTCTTTGGGAGAGACCCAGTACTTC CASRSGTSLGETQYF
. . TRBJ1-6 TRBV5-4 TGTGCCAGCAGCTTGGGGGGGCCGGAAGGGGGTTCACCCCTCCACTTT CASSLGGPEGGSPLHF
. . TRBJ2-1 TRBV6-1 TGTGCCAGCAGTGAGGGGAGCGACTCCTACAATGAGCAGTTCTTC CASSEGSDSYNEQFF
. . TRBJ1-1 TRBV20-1 TGCAGTGCTATAGACTGGAAAGAAGCTTTCTTT CSAIDWKEAFF
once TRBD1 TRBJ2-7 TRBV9 TGTGCCAGCAGCGACCATCCGGGACAGGGAATCTCCTACGAGCAGTACTTC CASSDHPGQGISYEQYF
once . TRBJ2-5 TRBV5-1 TGCGCCAGCTCCCGGTCCGATTCTAAAGAGACCCAGTACTTC CASSRSDSKETQYF
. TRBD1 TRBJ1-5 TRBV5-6 TGTGCCAGCAGCGACAGGGGTTACCAGCCCCAGCATTTT CASSDRGYQPQHF
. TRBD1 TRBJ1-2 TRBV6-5 TGTGCCAGCAGTTACTCGACAGGGGCCGGCTATGGCTACACCTTC CASSYSTGAGYGYTF
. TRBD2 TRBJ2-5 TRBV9 TGTGCCAGCAGCGTAGGCGTAGCGGGGGACCAAGAGACCCAGTACTTC CASSVGVAGDQETQYF
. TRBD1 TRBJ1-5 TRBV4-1 TGCGCCAGCAGCCGAGATACAGGGGTTACAGTTGTTCAGCCCCAGCATTTT CASSRDTGVTVVQPQHF
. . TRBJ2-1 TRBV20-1 TGCAGTGCTAGTTACGTGGGAGGGCAGTTCTTC CSASYVGGQFF
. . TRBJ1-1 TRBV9 TGTGCCAGCAGCGTGGGGAGGACAGCTCCCGACACTGAAGCTTTCTTT CASSVGRTAPDTEAFF
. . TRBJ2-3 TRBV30 TGTGCCTGGTCTGGGGGAGAAGATACGCAGTATTTT CAWSGGEDTQYF
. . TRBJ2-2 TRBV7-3 TGTGCCAGCAGCTTAGAACCGCAGAACACCGGGGAGCTGTTTTTT CASSLEPQNTGELFF
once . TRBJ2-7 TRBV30 TGTGCCTGGAGTCTGGACAGCTACGAGCAGTACTTC CAWSLDSYEQYF
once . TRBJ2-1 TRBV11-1 TGTGCCAGCAGCTTAGATGGAGGACGGACCTACAATGAGCAGTTCTTC CASSLDGGRTYNEQFF
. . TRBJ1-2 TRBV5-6 TGTGCCAGCAGCTGGGGATGTGGCTACACCTTC CASSWGCGYTF
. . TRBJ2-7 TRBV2 TGTGCCAGCATCCCACCCGGGCTCTCCTACGAGCAGTACTTC CASIPPGLSYEQYF
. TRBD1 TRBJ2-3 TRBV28 TGTGCCAGCCGCGGGACAGGGGGCCCAGATACGCAGTATTTT CASRGTGGPDTQYF
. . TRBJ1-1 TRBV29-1 TGCAGCGTACCCTGGGGCCTCAGCCCCACGACTGAAGCTTTCTTT CSVPWGLSPTTEAFF
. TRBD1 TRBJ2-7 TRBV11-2 TGTGCCAGCAGCTCATTCGGTGGGGGTTCCCGGGACAGTTACTACGAGCAGTACTTC CASSSFGGGSRDSYYEQYF
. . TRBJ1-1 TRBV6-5 TGTGCCAGCAGTTACTCCGCGGCCTGGAACACTGAAGCTTTCTTT CASSYSAAWNTEAFF
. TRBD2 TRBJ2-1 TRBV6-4 TGTGCCAGCAGTGACTCTACTAGCGGGATAACCCGCAATGAGCAGTTCTTC CASSDSTSGITRNEQFF